Listed below are T cell receptor beta chains from one sample, sequenced in a study of post-analysis software for immune sequencing data. TCRdb re-called the PCR reads with MiXCR, one entry per CDR3 protein. This sample has fewer than 550,000 distinct CDR3 sequences; around 31% occur once, and the top ten carry around 6.1%. Material: blood. All receptors derive from a girl aged 2-17 years with multiple sclerosis. Each CDR3 is given with its conserved first and last residue. The D gene is left open where the match is weak. Expanded clones get a size class; other rows say once, few or many, or leave the size out.

len	v_gene	abundance	d_gene	j_gene	CDR3aa	CDR3nt
13	TRBV20-1	-	-	TRBJ2-5	CSARDSVWETQYF	TGCAGTGCTAGAGATTCAGTTTGGGAGACCCAGTACTTC
16	TRBV7-8	-	TRBD1	TRBJ2-3	CASSLAGTASTDTQYF	TGTGCCAGCAGCTTAGCGGGGACAGCTAGCACAGATACGCAGTATTTT
19	TRBV4-1	many	TRBD1	TRBJ2-7	CASSQDDEPGQGTQHEQYF	TGCGCCAGCAGCCAAGATGACGAACCGGGACAGGGGACTCAGCACGAGCAGTACTTC
14	TRBV5-6	-	TRBD1	TRBJ1-2	CASSFRTGRYGYTF	TGTGCCAGCAGTTTCCGGACAGGGCGCTATGGCTACACCTTC
17	TRBV3-1	few	TRBD1	TRBJ1-2	CASSRSGTGGRYYGYTF	TGTGCCAGCAGCCGCTCCGGGACAGGGGGCCGGTACTATGGCTACACCTTC
15	TRBV18	once	-	TRBJ2-7	CASSPARDLTYEQYF	TGTGCCAGCTCACCCGCCAGGGACTTGACCTACGAGCAGTACTTC
16	TRBV4-1	-	-	TRBJ1-5	CASSQGTEVGRQPQHF	TGCGCCAGCAGCCAAGGGACGGAGGTGGGCCGTCAGCCCCAGCATTTT
15	TRBV7-2	few	-	TRBJ2-7	CASSFHQGGSYEQYF	TGTGCCAGCAGCTTCCATCAGGGGGGCTCCTACGAGCAGTACTTC
14	TRBV12-3/TRBV12-4	few	-	TRBJ1-1	CASSLTGGETEAFF	TGTGCCAGCAGTTTGACGGGGGGGGAGACTGAAGCTTTCTTT
17	TRBV7-8	-	-	TRBJ2-5	CASSTHFGTKDPETQYF	TGTGCCAGCAGCACCCATTTTGGGACAAAAGATCCAGAGACCCAGTACTTC
15	TRBV20-1	-	-	TRBJ2-3	CSAGPEQASPDTQYF	TGCAGTGCTGGACCGGAGCAGGCCTCCCCAGATACGCAGTATTTT
16	TRBV7-8	few	-	TRBJ2-3	CASSLEYGGWTDTQYF	TGTGCCAGCAGCTTAGAATACGGGGGCTGGACAGATACGCAGTATTTT
18	TRBV20-1	many	TRBD1	TRBJ2-6	CSAGEDRAVLSGANVLTF	TGCAGTGCTGGCGAGGACAGGGCAGTACTCTCTGGGGCCAACGTCCTGACTTTC
15	TRBV3-1	-	-	TRBJ1-5	CASSQDTGLNQPQHF	TGTGCCAGCAGCCAAGATACAGGGCTCAATCAGCCCCAGCATTTT
12	TRBV29-1	-	TRBD1	TRBJ1-4	CSGGQTNEKLFF	TGCAGCGGGGGACAGACTAATGAAAAGCTGTTTTTT
14	TRBV3-1	few	TRBD1	TRBJ1-2	CASSHWDRIYGYTF	TGTGCCAGCAGCCACTGGGACAGGATTTATGGCTACACCTTC
12	TRBV6-5	few	-	TRBJ1-4	CTSRGAGEKLFF	TGTACCAGCCGGGGGGCTGGTGAAAAACTGTTTTTT
15	TRBV2	-	-	TRBJ1-4	CASSGGTGLNEKLFF	TGTGCCAGCAGTGGGGGGACGGGCCTTAATGAAAAACTGTTTTTT
18	TRBV4-1	-	TRBD2	TRBJ2-1	CASSQGGAPAGGYHEQFF	TGCGCCAGCAGCCAAGGTGGAGCTCCAGCGGGGGGCTATCACGAGCAGTTCTTC
15	TRBV20-1	-	TRBD2	TRBJ2-1	CSAPLAGRHYNEQFF	TGCAGTGCTCCCCTAGCGGGGCGGCACTACAATGAGCAGTTCTTC
12	TRBV20-1	few	-	TRBJ1-1	CSARTDDTEAFF	TGCAGTGCTCGGACAGATGACACTGAAGCTTTCTTT
17	TRBV4-1	-	-	TRBJ1-2	CASSQDLFGAQNYGYTF	TGCGCCAGCAGCCAAGATTTATTTGGTGCCCAGAACTATGGCTACACCTTC
19	TRBV10-3	many	-	TRBJ2-5	CAISEVSIWRVQQSGTQYF	TGTGCCATCAGCGAGGTGTCCATTTGGCGGGTCCAGCAAAGTGGGACCCAGTACTTC
18	TRBV4-1	few	TRBD2	TRBJ2-7	CASRVGLAGGVNTYEQYF	TGCGCCAGCAGGGTAGGACTAGCGGGAGGCGTGAACACCTACGAGCAGTACTTC
13	TRBV10-1	-	-	TRBJ2-3	CASSETVGNTQYF	TGCGCCAGCAGTGAGACGGTCGGGAATACGCAGTATTTT
12	TRBV10-2	-	-	TRBJ1-2	CASSEGSYGYTF	TGCGCCAGCAGTGAAGGATCCTATGGCTACACCTTC
14	TRBV10-3	-	TRBD2	TRBJ2-3	CAITRGLAGDTQYF	TGTGCCATCACCCGTGGTCTAGCGGGAGATACGCAGTATTTT
14	TRBV20-1	-	TRBD2	TRBJ2-7	CSAPSGGSSYEQYF	TGCAGTGCTCCCAGCGGGGGGTCTTCCTACGAGCAGTACTTC
17	TRBV29-1	-	-	TRBJ2-4	CSVEDPAEILAKNIQYF	TGCAGCGTTGAAGACCCAGCGGAAATCTTAGCCAAAAACATTCAGTACTTC
17	TRBV4-2	many	TRBD2	TRBJ2-1	CASSQEASAGAYNEQFF	TGTGCCAGCAGCCAAGAAGCGAGCGCGGGGGCCTACAATGAGCAGTTCTTC
11	TRBV6-5	few	-	TRBJ2-5	CASSYMSSQYF	TGTGCCAGCAGTTACATGTCTAGCCAGTACTTC
17	TRBV5-1	many	TRBD2	TRBJ2-3	CASSLAGLADTQDTQYF	TGCGCCAGCAGCTTGGCCGGACTAGCGGATACCCAGGATACGCAGTATTTT
13	TRBV5-1	-	TRBD2	TRBJ2-1	CASSLAGRETQFF	TGCGCCAGCAGCTTGGCAGGGAGGGAGACCCAGTTCTTC